This T cell receptor (beta chain) was identified during a study of cytomegalovirus exposure and HLA in healthy donors. Points from the study as a whole: About 87% or about 30% of the time was how often most TCR beta V segments were productive, according to an earlier analysis. The authors enumerated 180 or so TCR beta chains as linked to cytomegalovirus.

The PCR employed 60 Vbeta primers together with 13 Jbeta primers. TCRdb's table, derived via immunoSEQ multiplex PCR, lists solely in-frame clones and lacks some. The sample includes 150,000 or so clones, roughly 85% of them seen just once. This clone came up a few times. The antigen remains undetermined. The clonotype comes from a male donor in good health and CMV-seronegative. Sequences were obtained from PBMCs.

The chain's CDR3 is CASSLSPGEVYEQYF. CDR3 nucleotides: TGTGCCAGCAGCTTATCCCCGGGGGAGGTCTACGAGCAGTACTTC. This chain uses TRBV7-3 with TRBJ2-7, with D perhaps TRBD2 (6 bases). Trimming shortened V by 2 bases and J by 3 bases, and 14 bases separated the two germline ends. CDR1 and CDR2 (germline): SGHTA, FQGTGA. The CDR3 loop spans 15 amino acids.